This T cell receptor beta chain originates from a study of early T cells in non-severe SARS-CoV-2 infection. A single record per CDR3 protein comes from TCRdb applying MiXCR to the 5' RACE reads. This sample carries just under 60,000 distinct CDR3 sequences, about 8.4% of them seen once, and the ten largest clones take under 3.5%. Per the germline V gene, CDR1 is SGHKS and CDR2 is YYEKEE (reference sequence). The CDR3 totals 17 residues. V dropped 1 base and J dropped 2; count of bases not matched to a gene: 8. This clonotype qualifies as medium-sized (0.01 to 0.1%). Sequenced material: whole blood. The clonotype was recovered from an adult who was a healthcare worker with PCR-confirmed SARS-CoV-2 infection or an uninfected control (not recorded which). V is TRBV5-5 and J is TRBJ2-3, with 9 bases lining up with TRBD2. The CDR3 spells CASSLRLAGPATDTQYF. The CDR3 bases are TGTGCCAGCAGCTTGCGGCTAGCGGGGCCAGCCACAGATACGCAGTATTTT.